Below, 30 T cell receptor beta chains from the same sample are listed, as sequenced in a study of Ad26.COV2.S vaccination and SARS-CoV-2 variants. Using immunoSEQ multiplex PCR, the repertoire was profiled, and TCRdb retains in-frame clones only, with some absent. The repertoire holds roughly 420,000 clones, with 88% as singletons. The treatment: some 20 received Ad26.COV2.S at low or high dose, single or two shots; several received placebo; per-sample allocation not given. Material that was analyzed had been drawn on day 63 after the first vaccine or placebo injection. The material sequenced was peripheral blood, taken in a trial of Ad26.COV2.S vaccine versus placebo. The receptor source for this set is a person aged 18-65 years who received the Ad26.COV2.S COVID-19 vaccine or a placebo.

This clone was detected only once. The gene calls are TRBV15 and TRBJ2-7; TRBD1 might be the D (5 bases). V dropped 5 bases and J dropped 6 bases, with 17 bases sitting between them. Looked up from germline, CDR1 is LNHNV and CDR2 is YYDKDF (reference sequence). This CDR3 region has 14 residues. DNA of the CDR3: TGTGCCACCAGCCGCCACCAGGGCGTCGGCGAGCAGTACTTC. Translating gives CATSRHQGVGEQYF.

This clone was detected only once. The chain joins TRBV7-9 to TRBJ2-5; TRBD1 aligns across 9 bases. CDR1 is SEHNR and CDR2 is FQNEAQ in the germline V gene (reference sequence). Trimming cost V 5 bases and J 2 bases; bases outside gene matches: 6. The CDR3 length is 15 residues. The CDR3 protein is CASSHRDREQETQYF. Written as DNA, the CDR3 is TGTGCCAGCAGCCACCGGGACAGGGAACAAGAGACCCAGTACTTC.

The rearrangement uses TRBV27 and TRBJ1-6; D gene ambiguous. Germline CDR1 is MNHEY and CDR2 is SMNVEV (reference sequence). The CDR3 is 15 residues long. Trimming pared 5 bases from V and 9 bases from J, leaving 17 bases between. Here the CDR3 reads CASSTHHYSGSPLHF. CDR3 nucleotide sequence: TGTGCCAGCAGTACCCACCATTACAGCGGTTCACCCCTCCACTTT.

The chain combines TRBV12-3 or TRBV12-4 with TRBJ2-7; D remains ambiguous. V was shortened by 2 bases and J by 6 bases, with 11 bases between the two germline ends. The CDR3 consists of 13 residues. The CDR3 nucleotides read TGTGCCAGCAGTTTACAAGTTAACACCGAGCAGTACTTC. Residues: CASSLQVNTEQYF.

The chain's CDR3 is CASSPKSLNTGELFF. The CDR3 DNA sequence: TGTGCCAGCAGCCCCAAATCGCTAAACACCGGGGAGCTGTTTTTT. The V gene is TRBV7-2, the J gene TRBJ2-2; D gene ambiguous. CDR1 is SGHTA, CDR2 FQGNSA, per germline. This CDR3 is built from 15 residues. The germline V and J ends were trimmed by 5 bases and 2 bases, with 12 bases remaining between them.

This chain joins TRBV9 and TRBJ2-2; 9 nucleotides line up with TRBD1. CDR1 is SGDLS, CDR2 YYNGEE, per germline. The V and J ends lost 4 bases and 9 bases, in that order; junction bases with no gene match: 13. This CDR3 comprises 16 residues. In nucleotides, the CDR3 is TGTGCCAGCAGCCCAGGGACAGGGCAGGCGATCAGGGAGCTGTTTTTT. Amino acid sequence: CASSPGTGQAIRELFF.

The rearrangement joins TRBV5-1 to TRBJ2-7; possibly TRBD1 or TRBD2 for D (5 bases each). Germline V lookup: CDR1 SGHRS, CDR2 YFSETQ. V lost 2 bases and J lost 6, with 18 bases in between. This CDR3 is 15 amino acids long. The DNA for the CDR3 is TGCGCCAGCAGCTTAAACCCCGGGACCTCAGGCGAGCAGTACTTC. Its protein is CASSLNPGTSGEQYF.

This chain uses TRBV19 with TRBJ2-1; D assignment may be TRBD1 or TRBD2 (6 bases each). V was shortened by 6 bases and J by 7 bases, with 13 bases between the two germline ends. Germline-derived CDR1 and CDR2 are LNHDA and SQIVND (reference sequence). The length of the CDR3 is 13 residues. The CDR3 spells CASSLGGLNEQFF. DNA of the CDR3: TGTGCCAGTAGCCTCGGGGGCTTAAATGAGCAGTTCTTC.

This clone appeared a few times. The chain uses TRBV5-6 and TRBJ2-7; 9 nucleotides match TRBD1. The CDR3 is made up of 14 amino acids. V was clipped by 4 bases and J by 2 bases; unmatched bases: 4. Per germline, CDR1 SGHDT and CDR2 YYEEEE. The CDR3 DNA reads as TGTGCCAGCAGCGAGGGACAGGGCGCCTACGAGCAGTACTTC. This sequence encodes CASSEGQGAYEQYF. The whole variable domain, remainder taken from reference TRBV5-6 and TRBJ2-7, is DAGVTQSPTHLIKTRGQQVTLRCSPKSGHDTVSWYQQALGQGPQFIFQYYEEEERQRGNFPDRFSGHQFPNYSSELNVNALLLGDSALYLCASSEGQGAYEQYFGPGTRLTVT.

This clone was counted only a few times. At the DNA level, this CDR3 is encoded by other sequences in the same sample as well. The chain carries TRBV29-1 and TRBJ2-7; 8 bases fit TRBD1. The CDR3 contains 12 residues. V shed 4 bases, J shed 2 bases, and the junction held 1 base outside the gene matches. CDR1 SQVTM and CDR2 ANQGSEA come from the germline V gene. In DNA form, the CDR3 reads TGCAGCGTTGGGACAGGGACCTACGAGCAGTACTTC. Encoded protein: CSVGTGTYEQYF.

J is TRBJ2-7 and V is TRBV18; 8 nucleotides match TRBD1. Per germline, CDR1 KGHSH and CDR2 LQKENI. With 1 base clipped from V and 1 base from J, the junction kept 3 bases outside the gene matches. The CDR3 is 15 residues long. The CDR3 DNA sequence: TGTGCCAGCTCACCACGGGACAGGTTTTCCTACGAGCAGTACTTC. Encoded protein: CASSPRDRFSYEQYF.

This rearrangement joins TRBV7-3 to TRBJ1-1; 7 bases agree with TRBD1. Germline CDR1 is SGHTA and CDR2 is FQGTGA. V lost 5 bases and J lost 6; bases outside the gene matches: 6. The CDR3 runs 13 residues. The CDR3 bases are TGTGCCAGCAGCCCCTCCGGGACAGCTGAAGCTTTCTTT. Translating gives CASSPSGTAEAFF.

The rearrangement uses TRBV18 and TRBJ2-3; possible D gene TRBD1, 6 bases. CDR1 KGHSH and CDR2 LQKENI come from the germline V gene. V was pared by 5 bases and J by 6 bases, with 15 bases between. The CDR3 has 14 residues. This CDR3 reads CASSTSTRGDTQYF. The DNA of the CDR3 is TGTGCCAGCTCAACCTCAACAAGGGGGGATACGCAGTATTTT.

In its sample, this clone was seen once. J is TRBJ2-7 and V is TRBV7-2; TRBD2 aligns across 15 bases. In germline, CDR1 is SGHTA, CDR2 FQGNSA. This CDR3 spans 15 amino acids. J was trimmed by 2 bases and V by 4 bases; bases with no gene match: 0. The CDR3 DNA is TGTGCCAGCAGCTGGACTAGCGGGGGGGCCTACGAGCAGTACTTC. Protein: CASSWTSGGAYEQYF.

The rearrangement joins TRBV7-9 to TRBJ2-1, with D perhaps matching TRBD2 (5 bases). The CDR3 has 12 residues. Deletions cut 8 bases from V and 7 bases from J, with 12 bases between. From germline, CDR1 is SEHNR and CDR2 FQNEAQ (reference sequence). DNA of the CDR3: TGTGCCAGCGGACTGGCGGCAAATGAGCAGTTCTTC. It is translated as CASGLAANEQFF. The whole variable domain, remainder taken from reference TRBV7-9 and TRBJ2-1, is DTGVSQNPRHKITKRGQNVTFRCDPISEHNRLYWYRQTLGQGPEFLTYFQNEAQLEKSRLLSDRFSAERPKGSFSTLEIQRTEQGDSAMYLCASGLAANEQFFGPGTRLTVL.

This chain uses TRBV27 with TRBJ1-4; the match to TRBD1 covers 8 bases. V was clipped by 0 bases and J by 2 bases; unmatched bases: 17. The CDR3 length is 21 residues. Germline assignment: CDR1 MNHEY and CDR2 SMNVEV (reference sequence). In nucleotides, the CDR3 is TGTGCCAGCAGTTTATCGAGCAGGGGGCGCGGACTAGTATCGACTAATGAAAAACTGTTTTTT. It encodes CASSLSSRGRGLVSTNEKLFF.

This CDR3 is CASSHRDSVYGYTF. The CDR3 region has the DNA TGTGCCAGCAGTCACCGGGACAGCGTTTATGGCTACACCTTC. V gene TRBV6-6 combines with J gene TRBJ1-2, with TRBD1 matching 7 bases. The germline V gene has CDR1 MNHNY and CDR2 SVGAGI (reference sequence). The junction had 8 bases not matched to a gene; V was cut back by 5 bases and J by 5 bases. The CDR3 runs to 14 residues.

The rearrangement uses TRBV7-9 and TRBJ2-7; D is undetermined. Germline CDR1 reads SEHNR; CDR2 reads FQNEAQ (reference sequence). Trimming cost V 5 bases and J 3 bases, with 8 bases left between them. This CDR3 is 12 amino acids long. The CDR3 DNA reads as TGTGCCAGCAGCACCGGCCGCTACGAGCAGTACTTC. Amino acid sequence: CASSTGRYEQYF.

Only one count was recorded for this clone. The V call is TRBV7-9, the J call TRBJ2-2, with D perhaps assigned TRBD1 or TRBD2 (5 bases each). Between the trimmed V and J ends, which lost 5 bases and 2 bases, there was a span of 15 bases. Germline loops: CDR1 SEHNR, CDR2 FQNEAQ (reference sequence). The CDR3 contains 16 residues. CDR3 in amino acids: CASSRAGTRNTGELFF. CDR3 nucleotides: TGTGCCAGCAGCCGAGCCGGGACCAGAAACACCGGGGAGCTGTTTTTT.

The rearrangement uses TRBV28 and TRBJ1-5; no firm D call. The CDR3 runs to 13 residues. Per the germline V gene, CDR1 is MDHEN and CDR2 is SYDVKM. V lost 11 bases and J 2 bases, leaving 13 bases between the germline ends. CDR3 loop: CASRGGGNQPQHF. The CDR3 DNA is TGTGCCTCCCGCGGCGGGGGCAATCAGCCCCAGCATTTT.

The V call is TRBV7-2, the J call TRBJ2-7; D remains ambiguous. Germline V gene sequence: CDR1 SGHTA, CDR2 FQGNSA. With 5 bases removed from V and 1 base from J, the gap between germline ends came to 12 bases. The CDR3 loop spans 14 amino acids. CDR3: CASSLVAPSYEQYF. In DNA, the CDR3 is TGTGCCAGCAGCCTCGTAGCCCCATCCTACGAGCAGTACTTC.

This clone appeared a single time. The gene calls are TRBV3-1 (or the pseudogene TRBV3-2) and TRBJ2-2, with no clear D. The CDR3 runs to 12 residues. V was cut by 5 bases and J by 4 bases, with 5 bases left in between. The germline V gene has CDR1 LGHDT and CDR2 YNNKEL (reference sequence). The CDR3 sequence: CASSGVTGELFF. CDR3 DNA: TGTGCCAGCAGCGGGGTCACCGGGGAGCTGTTTTTT.

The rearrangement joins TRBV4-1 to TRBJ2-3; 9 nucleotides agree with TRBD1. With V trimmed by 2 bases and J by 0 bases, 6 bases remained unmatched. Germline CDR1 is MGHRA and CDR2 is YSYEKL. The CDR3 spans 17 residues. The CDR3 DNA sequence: TGCGCCAGCAGCCAAATTCAAACAGGGGGCAGCACAGATACGCAGTATTTT. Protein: CASSQIQTGGSTDTQYF.

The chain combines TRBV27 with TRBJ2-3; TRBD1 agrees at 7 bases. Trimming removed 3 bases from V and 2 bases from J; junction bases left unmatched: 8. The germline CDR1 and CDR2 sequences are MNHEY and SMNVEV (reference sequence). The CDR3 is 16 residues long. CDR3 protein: CASSFPRDRDTDTQYF. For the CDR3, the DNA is TGTGCCAGCAGTTTCCCCCGGGACAGAGACACAGATACGCAGTATTTT.

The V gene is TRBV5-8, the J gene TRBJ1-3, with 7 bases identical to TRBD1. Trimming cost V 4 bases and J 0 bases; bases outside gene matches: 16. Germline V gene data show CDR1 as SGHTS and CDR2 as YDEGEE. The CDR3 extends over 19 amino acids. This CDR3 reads CASSPDRYQPTSSGNTIYF. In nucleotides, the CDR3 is TGTGCCAGCAGCCCGGACAGGTATCAACCCACCAGCTCTGGAAACACCATATATTTT.

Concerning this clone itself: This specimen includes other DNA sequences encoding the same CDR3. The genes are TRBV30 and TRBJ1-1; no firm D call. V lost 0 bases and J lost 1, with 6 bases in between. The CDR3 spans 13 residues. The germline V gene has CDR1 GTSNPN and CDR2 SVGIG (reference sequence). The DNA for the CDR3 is TGTGCCTGGAGTGTACCCAGGAACACTGAAGCTTTCTTT. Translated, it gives CAWSVPRNTEAFF.

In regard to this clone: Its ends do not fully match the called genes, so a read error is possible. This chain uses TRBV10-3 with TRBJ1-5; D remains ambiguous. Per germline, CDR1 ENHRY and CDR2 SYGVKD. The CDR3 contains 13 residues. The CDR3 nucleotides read TGTGCCATCTGTGAACACCTTAATCAGCCCCAGCATTTT. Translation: CAICEHLNQPQHF.

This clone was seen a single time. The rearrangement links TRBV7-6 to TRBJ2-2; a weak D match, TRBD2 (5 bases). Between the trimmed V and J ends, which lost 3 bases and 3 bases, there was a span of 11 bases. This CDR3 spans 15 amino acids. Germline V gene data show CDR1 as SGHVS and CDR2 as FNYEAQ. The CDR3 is CASSLRASHTGELFF. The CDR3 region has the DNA TGTGCCAGCAGCTTGCGGGCTAGCCACACCGGGGAGCTGTTTTTT.

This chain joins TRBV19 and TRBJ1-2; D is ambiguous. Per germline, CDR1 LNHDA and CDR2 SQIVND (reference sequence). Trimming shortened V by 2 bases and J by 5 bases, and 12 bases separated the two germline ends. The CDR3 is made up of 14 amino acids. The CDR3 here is CASSIRNIGYGYTF. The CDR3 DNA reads TGTGCCAGTAGTATAAGGAACATCGGGTATGGCTACACCTTC. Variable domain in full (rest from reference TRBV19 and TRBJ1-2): DGGITQSPKYLFRKEGQNVTLSCEQNLNHDAMYWYRQDPGQGLRLIYYSQIVNDFQKGDIAEGYSVSREKKESFPLTVTSAQKNPTAFYLCASSIRNIGYGYTFGSGTRLTVV.

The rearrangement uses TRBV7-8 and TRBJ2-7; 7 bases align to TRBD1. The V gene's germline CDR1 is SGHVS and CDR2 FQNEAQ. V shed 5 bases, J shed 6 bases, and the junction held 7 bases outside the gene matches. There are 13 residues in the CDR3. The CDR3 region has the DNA TGTGCCAGCAGCGCCTACAGGGGAACCGAGCAGTACTTC. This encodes CASSAYRGTEQYF.